This record covers a single TCR beta chain. Per the authors' pipeline: Amplifying reference gene primers gave estimates of nucleated cell counts. TCRdb keeps only in-frame clones here, not all; method: immunoSEQ multiplex PCR. V, J and clone size are taken as reported in that table, and D and trimming were inferred from the DNA itself. The table records some 410,000 clones, around nine tenths of them present only once. The data belong to a study of blood T cell repertoires in COVID-19. Overall study context: T cells, B-cell-depleted T cells, or PBMCs provided the cDNA or gDNA that served as material.

Enrolled through a virtual design, the participants were between 18 and 89 years of age and came from about two dozen US areas. Germline CDR1 reads SGDLS; CDR2 reads YYNGEE. V was clipped by 0 bases and J by 0 bases, with 11 bases between them. The CDR3 extends over 16 amino acids. The chain uses TRBV9 and TRBJ2-3; D unclear. This receptor was identified in a woman in her 30s with acute COVID-19. Sequencing input: PBMCs or T cells enriched from blood (not recorded which). CDR3 region: CASSVGQRDSTDTQYF. DNA for the CDR3: TGTGCCAGCAGCGTAGGTCAGCGAGATAGCACAGATACGCAGTATTTT.